One and the same sample provided the 4 T cell receptor beta chains below, sequenced in a study of T cells in Graves' hyperthyroidism and ophthalmopathy. TCR beta CDR3 regions were amplified from RNA transcripts. A set of HTBI primers served as the primers for a first-round RT-PCR of the TCR CDR3. Via MiXCR, TCRdb re-called the multiplex PCR reads, giving one row per CDR3 protein. In the table there are some 490,000 distinct CDR3 sequences, around a fifth of which are singletons. Sequences were obtained from blood. All receptors come from a woman between 65 and 79 years old with Graves' ophthalmopathy.

This clonotype was found many times. V and J are TRBV12-3 or TRBV12-4 and TRBJ1-5; no clear D gene. The CDR3 is 13 amino acids. Deletions cut 4 bases from V and 7 bases from J, with 11 bases between. The CDR3, as DNA: TGTGCCAGCAGTTCATGGGGAGGCCAGCCCCAGCATTTT. Residues: CASSSWGGQPQHF.

This clonotype was seen only a few times. The chain has TRBV7-9 and TRBJ1-1; D is unclear. The V gene's germline CDR1 is SEHNR and CDR2 FQNEAQ (reference sequence). The CDR3 has 13 residues. The V and J ends lost 8 bases and 5 bases respectively, with 15 bases between them. For the CDR3, the DNA is TGTGCCAGCCGGGGTAGGGCTGGGACTGAAGCTTTCTTT. Its translation: CASRGRAGTEAFF.

Concerning this clonotype: This could be a read error, since a much larger clone is one nucleotide away. The chain couples TRBV12-3 or TRBV12-4 to TRBJ2-7, with D hard to call. Deletions cut 4 bases from V and 4 bases from J, with 11 bases between. The CDR3 has 13 residues. The CDR3 DNA reads as TGTGCCAGCAGTTGGGGTTGGAAATACGAGCAGTACTTC. It encodes CASSWGWKYEQYF.

This clonotype occurred many times. This chain connects TRBV11-3 to TRBJ2-1; 7 positions agree with TRBD2. The CDR3 length is 14 residues. Germline lookup yields CDR1 SGHNT and CDR2 YENEEA. The trim removed 1 base at V and 6 bases at J, leaving 3 bases unmatched. The CDR3 region is CASSLGPSGNEQFF. The CDR3 DNA reads TGTGCCAGCAGCTTAGGGCCTAGCGGCAATGAGCAGTTCTTC.